The present entry profiles one T cell receptor beta chain with its context. Its specificity is unknown. This entry comes from a study of cytomegalovirus exposure and HLA in healthy donors. Points from the study as a whole: Per published accounts, TCR beta sequences correctly predicted the HLA-A and HLA-B alleles of most subjects. About 87% or about 30% of the time was how often most TCR beta V segments were productive, according to an earlier analysis. Rarity held for most TCR sequences, but there were some public TCRs that occurred in many donors.

PCR involved 60 Vbeta and 13 Jbeta primers. Some clones are missing from TCRdb's copy, which holds only in-frame ones; the method was immunoSEQ multiplex PCR. The ten top clones account for roughly 2%, within a sample of 130,000 or so clones. Germline V CDR1 and CDR2: MGHDK, SYGVNS. The length of the CDR3 is 17 residues. The ends lost 4 bases at V and 2 bases at J; junction bases unmatched: 11. Sequenced input: PBMCs. The chain links TRBV25-1 to TRBJ1-2; the match to TRBD1 covers 9 bases. The sequence derives from a woman between 18 and 29 years old in good health and CMV-seronegative. CDR3 residues: CASSATGQGYSNYGYTF. The DNA for the CDR3 is TGTGCCAGCAGTGCGACGGGACAGGGATATTCCAACTATGGCTACACCTTC.